This TCR beta chain is from a study of blood T cell repertoires in COVID-19 (TCRdb year 2020). Broadly, across the study: The collaborator samples originated in the United States, Italy and Spain and spanned the acute and convalescent phases of COVID-19. The prospective study material was composed of cDNA or gDNA derived from T cells, B-cell-depleted T cells, or PBMCs. Subjects who had been exposed to COVID-19, were actively infected with it, or had recovered from it provided the deeply sampled blood TCRbeta repertoires that made up the dataset. A freely available public database, intended as a resource for researchers studying the immune response to SARS-CoV-2, is where the repertoires were released. Samples were obtained from the ongoing ImmuneRACE study (first 160 participants) and from 1,254 subjects provided by 6 global collaborators. Sample metadata almost always included a de-identified subject ID, COVID-19 status, age in years and sex. HLA class I and class II types, where available, came from metadata supplied by the sample provider rather than from assay-based typing. Paper-wide results and their limitations: The quantity of clinical and demographic metadata differed by source and by participant and was supplied without curation.

TCRbeta CDR3 regions were amplified from genomic DNA using the immunoSEQ Assay, a bias-controlled multiplex PCR. Turning to the authors' computational methods: The number of nucleated cells in each sample was estimated by amplification of reference gene primers within the assay. To quantify the absolute abundance of each unique TCRbeta CDR3 rearrangement, sequence reads were collapsed and filtered. For each sample, productive Simpson clonality was calculated as the square root of Simpson's diversity index over productive rearrangements. TCRdb took over this immuneACCESS table, retaining in-frame rearrangements with V and J assigned. Such tables are incomplete; in checked studies, under half of the missing clones stem from an unresolved V gene, and the remainder is unexplained. V, J and clone size are those of that table, while D and trimming were read from the DNA. The sample data list 200,000 to 250,000 clones, and nearly 90% of these were observed just once. The ten largest make up more than 13% of the sample.

Enrolling through a virtual design, the prospective study's participants ranged in age from about 18 to 100 years and lived across some 23 United States geographic areas. Cohort assignment in the prospective study relied on participant-reported clinical history from a screening survey and a study questionnaire. Exposed participants had been in contact, within 2 weeks of entering the study, with a person who had a PCR-confirmed or clinician-diagnosed case of COVID-19. In the prospective study, mobile phlebotomists collected whole blood, serum and a nasopharyngeal or oropharyngeal swab from each participant. Participants in the prospective study had the option to provide additional blood draws and questionnaires over a roughly 2-month period. Prospective study blood samples were shipped either frozen or at room temperature before DNA extraction. V and J are truncated by 1 base and 3 bases respectively, leaving an intervening sequence of 12 bases. The CDR3 sequence holds 15 residues, the cysteine and phenylalanine included. CDR3 DNA is the only sequence kept; it has 45 bases, read in frame from the first base. CDR1 and CDR2 are read off the germline V gene as SNHLY and FYNNEI.

A word on this clone: This clone's antigen is unknown. No much larger clone is present one base from it, and per-base qualities are unavailable.

The sample was PBMCs or T cells enriched from blood (not recorded which). This sequence was found in a man younger than 40 who had been exposed to COVID-19. The chain is made from TRBV2 and TRBJ1-2, with TRBD1 as a weak D call on 5 bases. The CDR3 protein: CASSEVDSRYYGYTF. The DNA reads TGTGCCAGCAGTGAAGTAGACAGCCGATACTATGGCTACACCTTC.